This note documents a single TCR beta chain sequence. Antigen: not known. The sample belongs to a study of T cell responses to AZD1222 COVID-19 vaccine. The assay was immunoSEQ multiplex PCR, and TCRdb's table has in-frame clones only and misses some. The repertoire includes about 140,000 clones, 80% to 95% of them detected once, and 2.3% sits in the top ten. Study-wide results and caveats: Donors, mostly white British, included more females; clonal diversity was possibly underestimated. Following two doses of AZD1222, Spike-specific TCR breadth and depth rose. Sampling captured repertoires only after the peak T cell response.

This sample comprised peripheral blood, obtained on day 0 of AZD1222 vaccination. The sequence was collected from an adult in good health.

The CDR3 DNA follows: TGTGCCAGCAGGGCCGCACGGGAGACCCAGTACTTC. Its translation is CASRAARETQYF. This sequence joins TRBV6-5 and TRBJ2-5; D remains unclear. Trimming removed 6 bases at V and 5 bases at J, with 10 bases between. CDR3 size: 12 residues. Per the germline V gene, CDR1 is MNHEY and CDR2 is SVGAGI.